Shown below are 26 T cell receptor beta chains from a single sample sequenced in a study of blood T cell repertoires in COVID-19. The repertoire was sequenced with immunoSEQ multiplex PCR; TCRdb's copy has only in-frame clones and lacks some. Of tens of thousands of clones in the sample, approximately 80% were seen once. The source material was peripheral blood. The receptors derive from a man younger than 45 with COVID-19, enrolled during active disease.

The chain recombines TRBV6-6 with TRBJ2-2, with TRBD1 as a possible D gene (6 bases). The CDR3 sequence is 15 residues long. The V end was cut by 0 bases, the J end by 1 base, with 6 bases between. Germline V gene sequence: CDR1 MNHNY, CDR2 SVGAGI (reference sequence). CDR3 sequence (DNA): TGTGCCAGCAGTTACTCGGGACAGAACACCGGGGAGCTGTTTTTT. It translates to CASSYSGQNTGELFF.

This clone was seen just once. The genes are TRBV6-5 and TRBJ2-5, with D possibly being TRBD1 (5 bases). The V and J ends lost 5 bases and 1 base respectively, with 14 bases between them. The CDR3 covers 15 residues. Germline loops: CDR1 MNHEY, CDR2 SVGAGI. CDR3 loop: CASSLSLDSQETQYF. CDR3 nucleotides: TGTGCCAGCAGTCTCTCCCTCGACAGCCAAGAGACCCAGTACTTC.

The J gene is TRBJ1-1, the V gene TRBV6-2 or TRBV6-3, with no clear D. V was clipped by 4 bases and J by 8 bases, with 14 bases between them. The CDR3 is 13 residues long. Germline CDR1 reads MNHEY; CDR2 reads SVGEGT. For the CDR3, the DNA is TGTGCCAGCAGTTCGACTGGGAGTGGAGAAGCTTTCTTT. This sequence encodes CASSSTGSGEAFF.

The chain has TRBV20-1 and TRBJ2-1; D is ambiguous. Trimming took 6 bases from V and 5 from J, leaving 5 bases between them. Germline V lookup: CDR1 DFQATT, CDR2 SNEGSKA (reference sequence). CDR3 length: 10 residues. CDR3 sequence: CSAQNNEQFF. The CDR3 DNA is TGCAGTGCCCAAAACAATGAGCAGTTCTTC.

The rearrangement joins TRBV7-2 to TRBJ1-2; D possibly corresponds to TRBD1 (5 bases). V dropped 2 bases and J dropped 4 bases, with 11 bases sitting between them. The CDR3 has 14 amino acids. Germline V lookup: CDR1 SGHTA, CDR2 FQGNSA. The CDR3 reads CASSLWGFGYGYTF. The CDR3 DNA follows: TGTGCCAGCAGCTTATGGGGCTTTGGCTATGGCTACACCTTC.

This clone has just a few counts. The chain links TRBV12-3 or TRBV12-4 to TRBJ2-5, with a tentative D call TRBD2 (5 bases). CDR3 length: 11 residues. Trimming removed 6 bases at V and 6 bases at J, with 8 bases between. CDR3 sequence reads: CASSRGKTQYF. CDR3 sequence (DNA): TGTGCCAGCAGCCGGGGAAAGACCCAGTACTTC.

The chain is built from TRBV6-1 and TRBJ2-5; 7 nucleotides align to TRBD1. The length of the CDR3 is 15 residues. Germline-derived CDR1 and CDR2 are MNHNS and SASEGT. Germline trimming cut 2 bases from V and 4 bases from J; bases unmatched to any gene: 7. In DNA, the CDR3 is TGTGCCAGCAGTGAATTTTGGGCAGGGGGAGAGACCCAGTACTTC. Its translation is CASSEFWAGGETQYF.

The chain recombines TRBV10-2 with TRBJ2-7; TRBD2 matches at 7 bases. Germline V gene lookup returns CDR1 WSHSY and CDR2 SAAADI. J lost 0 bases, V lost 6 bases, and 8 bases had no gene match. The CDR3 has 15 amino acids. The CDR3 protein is CASRVAGPNSYEQYF. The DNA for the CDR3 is TGCGCCAGCAGGGTAGCGGGCCCTAACTCCTACGAGCAGTACTTC.

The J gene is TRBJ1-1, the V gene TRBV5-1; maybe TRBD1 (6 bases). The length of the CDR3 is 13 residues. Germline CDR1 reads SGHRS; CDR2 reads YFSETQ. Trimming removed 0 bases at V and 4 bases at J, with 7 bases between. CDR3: CASSLGGGTEAFF. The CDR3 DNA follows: TGCGCCAGCAGCTTGGGAGGGGGCACTGAAGCTTTCTTT.

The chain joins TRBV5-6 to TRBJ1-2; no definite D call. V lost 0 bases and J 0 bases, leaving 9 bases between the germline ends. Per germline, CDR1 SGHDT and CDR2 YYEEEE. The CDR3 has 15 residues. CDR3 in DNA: TGTGCCAGCAGCTTGGGAGTGGTAGCTAACTATGGCTACACCTTC. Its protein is CASSLGVVANYGYTF.

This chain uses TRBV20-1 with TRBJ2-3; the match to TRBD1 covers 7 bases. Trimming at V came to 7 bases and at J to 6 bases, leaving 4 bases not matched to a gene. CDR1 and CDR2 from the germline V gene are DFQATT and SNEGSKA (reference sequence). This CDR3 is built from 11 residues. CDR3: CSGLQGDTQYF. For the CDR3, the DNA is TGCAGTGGACTACAGGGGGATACGCAGTATTTT.

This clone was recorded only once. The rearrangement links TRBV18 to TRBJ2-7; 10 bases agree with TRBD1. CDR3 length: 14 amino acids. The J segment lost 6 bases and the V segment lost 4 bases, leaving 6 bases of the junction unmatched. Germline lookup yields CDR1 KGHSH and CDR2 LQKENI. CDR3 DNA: TGTGCCAGCTCACAAGACAGGGGGCGAGGCGAGCAGTACTTC. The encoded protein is CASSQDRGRGEQYF.

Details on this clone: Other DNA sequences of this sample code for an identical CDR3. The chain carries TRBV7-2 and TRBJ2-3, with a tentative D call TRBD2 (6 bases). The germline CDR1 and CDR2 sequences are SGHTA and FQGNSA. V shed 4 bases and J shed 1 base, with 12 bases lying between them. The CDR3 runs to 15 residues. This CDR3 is CASSWGTGGTDTQYF. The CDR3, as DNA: TGTGCCAGCAGCTGGGGGACGGGGGGCACAGATACGCAGTATTTT.

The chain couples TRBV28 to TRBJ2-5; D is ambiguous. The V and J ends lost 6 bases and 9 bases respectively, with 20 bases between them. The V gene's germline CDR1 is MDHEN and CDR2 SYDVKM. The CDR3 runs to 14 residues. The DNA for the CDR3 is TGTGCCAGCAGAGCTCAGAGAGCCGGAGTGGCCCAGTACTTC. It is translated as CASRAQRAGVAQYF.

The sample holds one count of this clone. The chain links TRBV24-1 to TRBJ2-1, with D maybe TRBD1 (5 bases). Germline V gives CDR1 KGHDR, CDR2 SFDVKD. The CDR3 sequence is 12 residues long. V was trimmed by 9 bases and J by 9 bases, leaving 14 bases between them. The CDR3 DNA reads TGTGCCACCCGAAACCAGGGTGGTGAGCAGTTCTTC. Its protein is CATRNQGGEQFF.

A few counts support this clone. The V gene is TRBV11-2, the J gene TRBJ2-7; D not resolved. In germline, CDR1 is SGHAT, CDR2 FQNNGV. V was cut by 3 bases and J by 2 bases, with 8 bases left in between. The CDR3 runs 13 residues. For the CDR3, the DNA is TGTGCCAGCAGCTTGTTACTGACCTACGAGCAGTACTTC. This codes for CASSLLLTYEQYF.

As DNA, the CDR3 is TGTGCCAGCAGCTCCAAAGCGGGCCCTAGCTCCTACGAGCAGTACTTC. Amino acid sequence: CASSSKAGPSSYEQYF. This chain uses TRBV5-4 with TRBJ2-7; D is possibly TRBD2 (6 bases). Trimming stripped 3 bases from V and 0 bases from J, with 16 bases between. Germline V lookup: CDR1 SGHNT, CDR2 YYREEE (reference sequence). The CDR3 sequence is 16 residues long. The variable domain in full, completed from reference TRBV5-4 and TRBJ2-7, reads ETGVTQSPTHLIKTRGQQVTLRCSSQSGHNTVSWYQQALGQGPQFIFQYYREEENGRGNFPPRFSGLQFPNYSSELNVNALELDDSALYLCASSSKAGPSSYEQYFGPGTRLTVT.

CDR3 protein: CASSLGQVTRYGYTF. CDR3 sequence (DNA): TGTGCCAGCAGCTTAGGACAGGTTACTCGCTATGGCTACACCTTC. The chain carries TRBV28 and TRBJ1-2; 7 nucleotides align to TRBD1. This CDR3 is 15 amino acids long. The V gene's germline CDR1 is MDHEN and CDR2 SYDVKM. V lost 6 bases to trimming and J lost 4 bases; unmatched junction nucleotides: 11.

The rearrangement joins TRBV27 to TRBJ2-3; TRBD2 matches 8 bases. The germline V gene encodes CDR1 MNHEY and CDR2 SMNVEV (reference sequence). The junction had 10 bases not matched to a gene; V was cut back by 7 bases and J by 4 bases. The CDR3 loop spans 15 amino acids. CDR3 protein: CASTPGGGFADTQYF. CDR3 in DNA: TGTGCCAGCACTCCGGGAGGGGGGTTTGCAGATACGCAGTATTTT.

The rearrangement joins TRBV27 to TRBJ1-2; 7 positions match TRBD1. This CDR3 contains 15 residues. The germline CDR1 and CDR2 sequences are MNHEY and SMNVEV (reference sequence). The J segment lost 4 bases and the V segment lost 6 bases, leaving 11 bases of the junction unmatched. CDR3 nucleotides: TGTGCCAGCAGCAACTATGCGGGACAGAGCTATGGCTACACCTTC. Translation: CASSNYAGQSYGYTF.

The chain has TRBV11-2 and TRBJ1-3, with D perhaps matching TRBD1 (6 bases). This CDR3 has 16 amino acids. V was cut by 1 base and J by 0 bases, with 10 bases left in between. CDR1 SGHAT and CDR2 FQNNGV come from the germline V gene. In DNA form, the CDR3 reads TGTGCCAGCAGCTTAGGGGGGGGGCACTCTGGAAACACCATATATTTT. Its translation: CASSLGGGHSGNTIYF. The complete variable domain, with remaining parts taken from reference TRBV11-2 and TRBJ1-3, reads EAGVAQSPRYKIIEKRQSVAFWCNPISGHATLYWYQQILGQGPKLLIQFQNNGVVDDSQLPKDRFSAERLKGVDSTLKIQPAKLEDSAVYLCASSLGGGHSGNTIYFGEGSWLTVV.

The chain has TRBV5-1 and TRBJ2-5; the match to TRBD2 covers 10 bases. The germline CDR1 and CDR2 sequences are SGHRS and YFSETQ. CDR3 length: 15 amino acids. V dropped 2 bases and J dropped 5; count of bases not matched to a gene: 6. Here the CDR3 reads CASSFGSGRAETQYF. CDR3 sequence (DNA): TGCGCCAGCAGCTTTGGCAGCGGGAGGGCCGAGACCCAGTACTTC.

The CDR3 loop is CASSLVPQSDSYGYTF. The CDR3 region has the DNA TGTGCCAGCAGCTTAGTCCCCCAATCAGACTCCTATGGCTACACCTTC. V usage is TRBV7-2 and J usage is TRBJ1-2; D is unclear. V lost 1 base and J lost 4, with 16 bases in between. CDR1 SGHTA and CDR2 FQGNSA come from the germline V gene. The CDR3 runs to 16 residues.

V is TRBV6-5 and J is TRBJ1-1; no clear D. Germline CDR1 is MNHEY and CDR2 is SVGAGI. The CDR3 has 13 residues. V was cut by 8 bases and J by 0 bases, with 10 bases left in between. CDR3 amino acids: CASGDNMNTEAFF. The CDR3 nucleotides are TGTGCCAGCGGAGATAACATGAACACTGAAGCTTTCTTT.

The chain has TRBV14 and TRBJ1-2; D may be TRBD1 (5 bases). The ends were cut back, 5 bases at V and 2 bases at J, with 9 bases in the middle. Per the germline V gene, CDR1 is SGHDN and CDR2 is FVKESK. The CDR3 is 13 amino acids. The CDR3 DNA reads TGTGCCAGCAGCTTCGACAGAAACTATGGCTACACCTTC. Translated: CASSFDRNYGYTF.

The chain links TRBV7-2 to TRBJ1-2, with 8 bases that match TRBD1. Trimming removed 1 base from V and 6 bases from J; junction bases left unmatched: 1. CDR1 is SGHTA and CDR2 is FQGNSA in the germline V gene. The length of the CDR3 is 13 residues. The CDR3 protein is CASSLGTGNGYTF. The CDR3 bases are TGTGCCAGCAGCTTAGGGACAGGGAATGGCTACACCTTC.